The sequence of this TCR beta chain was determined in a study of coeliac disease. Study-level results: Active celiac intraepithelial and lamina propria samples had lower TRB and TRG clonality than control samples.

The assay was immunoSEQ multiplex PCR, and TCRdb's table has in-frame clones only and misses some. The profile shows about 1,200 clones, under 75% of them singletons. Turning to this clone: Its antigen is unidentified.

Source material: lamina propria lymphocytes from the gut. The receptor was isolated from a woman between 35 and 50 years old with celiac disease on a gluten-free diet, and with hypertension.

The CDR3 DNA sequence: TGCACCAGCAGATGCCATTGTGCACAAAGTCGGGCCAACGTCCTGACTTTC. Translating gives CTSRCHCAQSRANVLTF. The chain links TRBV1 to TRBJ2-6; the table's TRBD1 call for D was not verified on the DNA. TRBV1 is given as a pseudogene. The CDR3 sequence is 17 residues long.